This passage covers 14 T cell receptor beta chains from one sample sequenced in a study of cytomegalovirus exposure and HLA in healthy donors. PCR was performed using 60 Vbeta and 13 Jbeta primers. Profiled with immunoSEQ multiplex PCR; TCRdb holds only in-frame clones, not every one. The sample holds 160,000 or so clones, roughly 76% seen once. The sample comprised PBMCs. All receptors come from a woman aged 45-60 years in good health and CMV-seronegative.

CDR3 region: CASSLAGEIATDTQYF. Written as DNA, the CDR3 is TGTGCCAGCAGCTTGGCGGGGGAGATCGCCACAGATACGCAGTATTTT. V gene TRBV7-2 combines with J gene TRBJ2-3; 7 nucleotides match TRBD2. The CDR3 runs 16 residues. Trimming at V came to 3 bases and at J to 2 bases, leaving 8 bases not matched to a gene. CDR1 SGHTA and CDR2 FQGNSA come from the germline V gene.

The V gene is TRBV5-1, the J gene TRBJ2-7; TRBD1 is a possible D gene (6 bases). Germline V gene lookup returns CDR1 SGHRS and CDR2 YFSETQ. The V end lost 4 bases, the J end lost 4 bases, and 15 bases lay between the germline ends. The CDR3 spans 14 residues. The CDR3 bases are TGCGCCAGCAGCGAGGACAGCAGACAATACGAGCAGTACTTC. It codes for CASSEDSRQYEQYF.

This sequence joins TRBV19 and TRBJ1-1, with D possibly matching TRBD1 (5 bases). The CDR3 is made up of 14 amino acids. The germline gives CDR1 LNHDA, CDR2 SQIVND (reference sequence). V was clipped by 3 bases and J by 3 bases, with 11 bases between them. Written as DNA, the CDR3 is TGTGCCAGTAGTATCCCAGGGTGGGACACTGAAGCTTTCTTT. Its protein is CASSIPGWDTEAFF.

This clone was recorded a few times. The chain carries TRBV28 and TRBJ2-7, with a possible D match to TRBD2 (6 bases). This CDR3 has 16 residues. V lost 7 bases and J 2 bases, leaving 21 bases between the germline ends. Looked up from germline, CDR1 is MDHEN and CDR2 is SYDVKM. The CDR3 bases are TGTGCCAGCACCTTCCTACGTGGGAGGAACCCCTACGAGCAGTACTTC. Its protein product is CASTFLRGRNPYEQYF.

The chain recombines TRBV11-2 with TRBJ2-1; weak D call: TRBD2 (5 bases). Trimming cost V 0 bases and J 9 bases, with 12 bases left between them. There are 14 residues in the CDR3. Germline CDR1 SGHAT, CDR2 FQNNGV. The CDR3: CASSLDRWAGEQFF. CDR3 DNA sequence: TGTGCCAGCAGCTTAGATCGCTGGGCGGGTGAGCAGTTCTTC. The whole variable domain, filled in from reference TRBV11-2 and TRBJ2-1, reads EAGVAQSPRYKIIEKRQSVAFWCNPISGHATLYWYQQILGQGPKLLIQFQNNGVVDDSQLPKDRFSAERLKGVDSTLKIQPAKLEDSAVYLCASSLDRWAGEQFFGPGTRLTVL.

V gene TRBV6-1 combines with J gene TRBJ1-5; 8 nucleotides align to TRBD1. The CDR3 has 13 residues. Germline CDR1 MNHNS, CDR2 SASEGT. The ends lost 4 bases at V and 4 bases at J; junction bases unmatched: 0. The CDR3 DNA is TGTGCCAGCAGTGGGACAGGGAATCAGCCCCAGCATTTT. It translates to CASSGTGNQPQHF.

The chain carries TRBV4-1 and TRBJ1-2, with 8 bases matching TRBD1. The V segment lost 2 bases and the J segment 4 bases; nucleotides outside the gene matches: 0. The CDR3 contains 13 residues. Germline CDR1 reads MGHRA; CDR2 reads YSYEKL. CDR3 bases: TGCGCCAGCAGCCAAACAGGGGGCTATGGCTACACCTTC. This sequence encodes CASSQTGGYGYTF.

This chain connects TRBV28 to TRBJ2-7; 8 positions match TRBD2. V lost 2 bases to trimming and J lost 4 bases; unmatched junction nucleotides: 7. This CDR3 is 15 amino acids long. Germline V gene lookup returns CDR1 MDHEN and CDR2 SYDVKM. The CDR3 DNA follows: TGTGCCAGCAGTTTAGACGGGAGGGTCTCGTACGAGCAGTACTTC. Translating it yields CASSLDGRVSYEQYF. Full variable domain (rest looked up from reference TRBV28 and TRBJ2-7): DVKVTQSSRYLVKRTGEKVFLECVQDMDHENMFWYRQDPGLGLRLIYFSYDVKMKEKGDIPEGYSVSREKKERFSLILESASTNQTSMYLCASSLDGRVSYEQYFGPGTRLTVT.

The rearrangement uses TRBV5-1 and TRBJ1-2, with 10 nucleotides matching TRBD1. Germline V gene sequence: CDR1 SGHRS, CDR2 YFSETQ. CDR3 length equals 20 residues. V dropped 4 bases and J dropped 0; count of bases not matched to a gene: 18. The CDR3 DNA reads TGCGCCAGCAGCAACGGTGTTTTGGGGACAGGGGATAATGCTAACTATGGCTACACCTTC. As protein: CASSNGVLGTGDNANYGYTF.

The chain couples TRBV11-2 to TRBJ1-6; possible D gene TRBD1, 6 bases. The CDR3 has 18 amino acids. V lost 1 base to trimming and J lost 15 bases, with 28 bases between them. CDR1 and CDR2 from the germline V gene are SGHAT and FQNNGV. CDR3 region: CASSLVRAQVDRRTHLHF. In nucleotides, the CDR3 is TGTGCCAGCAGCTTAGTTAGGGCGCAGGTGGACAGACGCACCCACCTCCACTTT.

The J gene is TRBJ2-7, the V gene TRBV6-6; 7 bases fit TRBD2. The V gene's germline CDR1 is MNHNY and CDR2 SVGAGI (reference sequence). Trimming took 8 bases from V and 3 from J; bases not matched to a gene: 7. The CDR3 covers 13 residues. The CDR3 bases are TGTGCCAGCGGGAGGGAACTGGGCTACGAGCAGTACTTC. This gives the protein CASGRELGYEQYF.

In its sample, this clone was seen once. This rearrangement joins TRBV6-5 to TRBJ1-1; TRBD1 matches at 10 bases. The CDR3 has 16 residues. Trimming took 2 bases from V and 4 from J; bases not matched to a gene: 7. Looked up from germline, CDR1 is MNHEY and CDR2 is SVGAGI. Here the CDR3 reads CASSYVPGQGSTEAFF. The CDR3 DNA follows: TGTGCCAGCAGTTACGTCCCGGGACAGGGGAGCACTGAAGCTTTCTTT.

The chain links TRBV6-6 to TRBJ1-2, with no clear D. V lost 6 bases and J lost 3, with 11 bases in between. This CDR3 region has 13 residues. Germline CDR1 and CDR2: MNHNY and SVGAGI (reference sequence). For the CDR3, the DNA is TGTGCCAGCAGCCACGGGGTCGACTATGGCTACACCTTC. Translated, it gives CASSHGVDYGYTF.

This chain uses TRBV18 with TRBJ1-1; a possible D gene is TRBD1 (5 bases). The CDR3 contains 13 residues. V lost 9 bases and J lost 7, with 18 bases in between. The V gene's germline CDR1 is KGHSH and CDR2 LQKENI. DNA of the CDR3: TGTGCCAGTCATTCAGGAGGGGCTTATGAAGCTTTCTTT. Translating gives CASHSGGAYEAFF.